This section outlines one T cell receptor beta chain sequence together with its context. The antigen is undetermined. The CDR3 is 14 amino acids. Germline values: CDR1 LNHDA, CDR2 SQIVND (reference sequence). The V and J ends lost 5 bases and 6 bases, in that order; junction bases with no gene match: 7. Generated by immunoSEQ multiplex PCR, the TCRdb table keeps only in-frame clones and is missing some. The profile shows roughly 25,000 clones, roughly 97% of them singletons. This specimen comes from a study of B cell selection in AIRE deficiency. CD4+CD127+ cells were sorted as the conventional CD4 T cells. Regarding the study as a whole: Healthy donors alone shared 31.6% of 3,300 or so Treg sequences; patients alone approximately 9%. With only TCRbeta sequenced, over 30% of shared healthy Treg sequences overlapped Tconv. CDR3s were shorter in shared Treg sequences, reflecting few non-templated nucleotide insertions. Roughly 31% of healthy-shared Treg sequences were found among patient Tconv cells.

What was sequenced was conventional CD4+ T cells sorted from PBMCs. The receptor's source is a human donor with AIRE deficiency. V gene TRBV19 combines with J gene TRBJ2-3; the match to TRBD2 covers 8 bases. The CDR3 loop is CASSAGLGGDTQYF. CDR3 nucleotides: TGTGCCAGTAGTGCGGGACTAGGGGGTGATACGCAGTATTTT. The complete variable domain, with remaining parts taken from reference TRBV19 and TRBJ2-3, reads DGGITQSPKYLFRKEGQNVTLSCEQNLNHDAMYWYRQDPGQGLRLIYYSQIVNDFQKGDIAEGYSVSREKKESFPLTVTSAQKNPTAFYLCASSAGLGGDTQYFGPGTRLTVL.